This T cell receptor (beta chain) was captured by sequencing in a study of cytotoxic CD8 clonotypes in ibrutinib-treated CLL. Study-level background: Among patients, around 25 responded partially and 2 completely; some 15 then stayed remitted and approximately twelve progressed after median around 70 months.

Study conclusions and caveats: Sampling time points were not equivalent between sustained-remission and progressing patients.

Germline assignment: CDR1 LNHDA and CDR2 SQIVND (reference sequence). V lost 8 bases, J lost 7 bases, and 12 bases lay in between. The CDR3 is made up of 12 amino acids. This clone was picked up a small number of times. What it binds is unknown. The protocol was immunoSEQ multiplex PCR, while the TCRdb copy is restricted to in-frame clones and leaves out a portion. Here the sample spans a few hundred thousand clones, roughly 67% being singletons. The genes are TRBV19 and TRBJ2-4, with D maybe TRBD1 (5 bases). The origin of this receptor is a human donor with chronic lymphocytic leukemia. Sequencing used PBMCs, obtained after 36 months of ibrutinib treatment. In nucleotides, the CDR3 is TGTGCCAGTCGCCAGGGTACCAACATTCAGTACTTC. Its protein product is CASRQGTNIQYF.